The 20 T cell receptor beta chains below were found in one sample sequenced in a study of blood T cell repertoires in COVID-19. Method: immunoSEQ multiplex PCR; TCRdb's copy keeps in-frame clones and lacks some. The sample comprises about 140,000 clones, roughly 86% of which are singletons, and about 10% rests with the top ten. The source material was peripheral blood. The receptor source for this set is a man aged 50-60 years with active or convalescent COVID-19.

The CDR3 sequence: CASSFNAGTYEQYF. The CDR3 nucleotides are TGTGCCAGCAGTTTTAATGCAGGAACCTACGAGCAGTACTTC. The rearrangement links TRBV28 to TRBJ2-7, with D unclear. Per germline, CDR1 MDHEN and CDR2 SYDVKM. The CDR3 loop spans 14 amino acids. Trimming cost V 3 bases and J 2 bases, with 11 bases left between them.

V usage is TRBV15 and J usage is TRBJ2-1; a possible D gene is TRBD2 (6 bases). This CDR3 region has 17 residues. V was shortened by 2 bases and J by 5 bases, with 19 bases between the two germline ends. Germline lookup yields CDR1 LNHNV and CDR2 YYDKDF (reference sequence). The CDR3 DNA follows: TGTGCCACCAGCAGAAGCAACGGGAGCCCGGGGGACAATGAGCAGTTCTTC. It translates to CATSRSNGSPGDNEQFF.

The chain uses TRBV2 and TRBJ2-2; 10 bases agree with TRBD1. CDR1 and CDR2 from the germline V gene are SNHLY and FYNNEI. This CDR3 is built from 17 residues. V was clipped by 5 bases and J by 6 bases; unmatched bases: 12. In DNA, the CDR3 is TGTGCCAGCAGTCGCCCCTTGGACAGGGGGAAATCCGGGGAGCTGTTTTTT. Translation gives CASSRPLDRGKSGELFF.

The chain couples TRBV2 to TRBJ1-5; 9 bases match TRBD1. Germline lookup yields CDR1 SNHLY and CDR2 FYNNEI. J lost 4 bases, V lost 5 bases, and 15 bases had no gene match. This CDR3 is 18 amino acids long. CDR3 in amino acids: CASSPGRGTGRENQPQHF. CDR3 coding DNA: TGTGCCAGCAGTCCCGGGAGGGGGACAGGGCGAGAAAATCAGCCCCAGCATTTT.

This clone came up a few times. V and J are TRBV23-1 and TRBJ2-6; 7 positions match TRBD2. TRBV23-1 is an ORF, with its function uncertain. There are 19 residues in the CDR3. The junction had 8 bases not matched to a gene; V was cut back by 0 bases and J by 0 bases. The CDR3 region is CASSQSASGSSSGANVLTF. As DNA, the CDR3 is TGCGCCAGCAGTCAATCGGCTAGCGGAAGCTCCTCTGGGGCCAACGTCCTGACTTTC.

The J gene is TRBJ2-3, the V gene TRBV2, with D unclear. The CDR3 length is 13 residues. Trimming stripped 5 bases from V and 4 bases from J, with 10 bases between. Germline CDR1 SNHLY, CDR2 FYNNEI. CDR3 loop: CASSPQAPDTQYF. The DNA for the CDR3 is TGTGCCAGCAGTCCCCAGGCCCCAGATACGCAGTATTTT.

The chain combines TRBV2 with TRBJ2-3; a possible D gene is TRBD2 (7 bases). This CDR3 contains 18 residues. Germline-derived CDR1 and CDR2 are SNHLY and FYNNEI. Trimming removed 4 bases from V and 1 base from J, with 21 bases in between. CDR3 sequence: CASSVGAGLPTRTDTQYF. For the CDR3, the DNA is TGTGCCAGCAGTGTGGGGGCGGGACTACCGACCCGCACAGATACGCAGTATTTT. Variable domain in full (rest from reference TRBV2 and TRBJ2-3): EPEVTQTPSHQVTQMGQEVILRCVPISNHLYFYWYRQILGQKVEFLVSFYNNEISEKSEIFDDQFSVERPDGSNFTLKIRSTKLEDSAMYFCASSVGAGLPTRTDTQYFGPGTRLTVL.

The chain links TRBV28 to TRBJ1-2; no definite D call. CDR3 size: 13 residues. CDR1 and CDR2 from the germline V gene are MDHEN and SYDVKM. Trimming took 2 bases from V and 4 from J, leaving 8 bases between them. As DNA, the CDR3 is TGTGCCAGCAGTTTAATCGAGGCCTATGGCTACACCTTC. As protein: CASSLIEAYGYTF.

This chain connects TRBV9 to TRBJ1-5; a weak D match, TRBD1 (5 bases). The germline V and J ends were trimmed by 0 bases and 6 bases, with 13 bases remaining between them. The CDR3 length is 15 residues. Per the germline V gene, CDR1 is SGDLS and CDR2 is YYNGEE. CDR3: CASSVEADSRQPQHF. The CDR3 region has the DNA TGTGCCAGCAGCGTAGAGGCCGACAGTCGTCAGCCCCAGCATTTT. Supplemented by reference TRBV9 and TRBJ1-5, the full variable domain reads DSGVTQTPKHLITATGQRVTLRCSPRSGDLSVYWYQQSLDQGLQFLIQYYNGEERAKGNILERFSAQQFPDLHSELNLSSLELGDSALYFCASSVEADSRQPQHFGDGTRLSIL.

The chain joins TRBV5-4 to TRBJ2-1; TRBD2 agrees at 14 bases. Looked up from germline, CDR1 is SGHNT and CDR2 is YYREEE (reference sequence). This CDR3 region has 16 residues. Germline trimming cut 0 bases from V and 6 bases from J; bases unmatched to any gene: 2. The CDR3 region has the DNA TGTGCCAGCAGCTTGGGGGGGACTAGCGGGAGCAATGAGCAGTTCTTC. It encodes CASSLGGTSGSNEQFF.

V is TRBV7-2 and J is TRBJ1-3, with TRBD1 as a possible D gene (5 bases). Germline V gene data show CDR1 as SGHTA and CDR2 as FQGNSA. Trimming removed 1 base from V and 16 bases from J, with 17 bases in between. This CDR3 contains 13 residues. In nucleotides, the CDR3 is TGTGCCAGCAGCTTAGATCGGGGGTCGGTCGGTTATTTT. The encoded protein is CASSLDRGSVGYF.

This clone was detected only once. The V and J genes are TRBV5-8 and TRBJ1-1; the D is unclear. Per germline, CDR1 SGHTS and CDR2 YDEGEE. There are 15 residues in the CDR3. V shed 1 base and J shed 0 bases, with 10 bases lying between them. The CDR3 here is CASSLHPGMNTEAFF. The CDR3 DNA follows: TGTGCCAGCAGCTTGCATCCGGGGATGAACACTGAAGCTTTCTTT.

The J gene is TRBJ2-7, the V gene TRBV6-5; D is ambiguous. Germline lookup yields CDR1 MNHEY and CDR2 SVGAGI. V was clipped by 6 bases and J by 3 bases, with 9 bases between them. The CDR3 extends over 12 amino acids. The CDR3 here is CASRIALYEQYF. CDR3 sequence (DNA): TGTGCCAGCAGAATCGCGCTCTACGAGCAGTACTTC.

The J gene is TRBJ1-3, the V gene TRBV24-1; tentative D call: TRBD1 (5 bases). Germline lookup yields CDR1 KGHDR and CDR2 SFDVKD. Trimming shortened V by 4 bases and J by 2 bases, and 11 bases separated the two germline ends. The CDR3 runs to 15 residues. As DNA, the CDR3 is TGTGCCACCAGTGAAGGTGGCAGGGCTGGAAACACCATATATTTT. Translated, it gives CATSEGGRAGNTIYF.

The rearrangement links TRBV18 to TRBJ2-7; 10 bases are shared with TRBD2. The CDR3 length is 16 residues. V lost 3 bases, J lost 3 bases, and 8 bases stayed unmatched. In germline, CDR1 is KGHSH, CDR2 LQKENI. CDR3 region: CASSPAPRTSGYEQYF. CDR3 in DNA: TGTGCCAGCTCACCGGCCCCCCGGACTAGCGGCTACGAGCAGTACTTC. Variable domain in full (rest from reference TRBV18 and TRBJ2-7): NAGVMQNPRHLVRRRGQEARLRCSPMKGHSHVYWYRQLPEEGLKFMVYLQKENIIDESGMPKERFSAEFPKEGPSILRIQQVVRGDSAAYFCASSPAPRTSGYEQYFGPGTRLTVT.

This clone came up once. The rearrangement links TRBV6-1 to TRBJ2-5; TRBD2 agrees at 9 bases. V lost 3 bases, J lost 1 base, and 15 bases stayed unmatched. This CDR3 spans 19 amino acids. Germline V gene lookup returns CDR1 MNHNS and CDR2 SASEGT. In nucleotides, the CDR3 is TGTGCCAGCAGTGAGTTTTTTAGGCTAGCGGGGCTCCCCCAAGAGACCCAGTACTTC. Translated, it gives CASSEFFRLAGLPQETQYF.

The V call is TRBV7-9, the J call TRBJ1-4, with 7 positions matching TRBD1. CDR1 is SEHNR, CDR2 FQNEAQ, per germline (reference sequence). The V segment lost 3 bases and the J segment 3 bases; nucleotides outside the gene matches: 4. The CDR3 consists of 15 residues. The CDR3: CASSLGDRPNEKLFF. In DNA form, the CDR3 reads TGTGCCAGCAGCTTGGGGGACAGACCTAATGAAAAACTGTTTTTT.

The chain couples TRBV4-1 to TRBJ2-1; D possibly corresponds to TRBD2 (7 bases). CDR3 length: 17 amino acids. V was cut by 3 bases and J by 0 bases, with 15 bases left in between. Germline V gene sequence: CDR1 MGHRA, CDR2 YSYEKL. CDR3: CASSQWGASGSYNEQFF. As DNA, the CDR3 is TGCGCCAGCAGCCAGTGGGGGGCTAGCGGCTCCTACAATGAGCAGTTCTTC.

The chain uses TRBV28 and TRBJ2-7, with 8 positions matching TRBD1. CDR1 is MDHEN, CDR2 SYDVKM, per germline. The CDR3 is 15 amino acids. Trimming removed 4 bases from V and 5 bases from J; junction bases left unmatched: 10. In nucleotides, the CDR3 is TGTGCCAGCAGTTCCTGGGGCAGGGGGCCCCACGAGCAGTACTTC. Amino acid sequence: CASSSWGRGPHEQYF.

This clone was seen a single time. CDR3 in DNA: TGTGCCTGGAGTATTAGCGGGAGTCTACCCTACGAGCAGTACTTC. It codes for CAWSISGSLPYEQYF. The rearrangement joins TRBV30 to TRBJ2-7, with 9 bases lining up with TRBD2. This CDR3 comprises 15 residues. The germline V gene has CDR1 GTSNPN and CDR2 SVGIG (reference sequence). V shed 2 bases and J 2 bases; nucleotides not matched to a gene: 7.